This T cell receptor beta chain originates from a study of T cell responses to AZD1222 COVID-19 vaccine. Study observations and caveats: Donor demographics were predominantly white British with a female majority; clonal diversity may be underestimated. Nearly half of spike-specific TCRs reportedly go after variant regions that carry no mutations.

Germline CDR1 GTSNPN, CDR2 SVGIG (reference sequence). The CDR3 is 16 amino acids. Between the trimmed V and J ends, which lost 0 bases and 8 bases, there was a span of 19 bases. The repertoire was sequenced with immunoSEQ multiplex PCR; TCRdb's copy has only in-frame clones and lacks some. The sample consists of about 130,000 clones, around 90% of them appearing once. About this clone: Its antigen is unidentified.

Sequenced here: peripheral blood, sampled on day 0 of AZD1222 vaccination. The chain carries TRBV30 and TRBJ1-4; D unresolved. The sequence was collected from an adult in good health. CDR3 sequence (DNA): TGTGCCTGGAGTGTACCTGGACCCTCCCTTGGGGAAAAACTGTTTTTT. It translates to CAWSVPGPSLGEKLFF.